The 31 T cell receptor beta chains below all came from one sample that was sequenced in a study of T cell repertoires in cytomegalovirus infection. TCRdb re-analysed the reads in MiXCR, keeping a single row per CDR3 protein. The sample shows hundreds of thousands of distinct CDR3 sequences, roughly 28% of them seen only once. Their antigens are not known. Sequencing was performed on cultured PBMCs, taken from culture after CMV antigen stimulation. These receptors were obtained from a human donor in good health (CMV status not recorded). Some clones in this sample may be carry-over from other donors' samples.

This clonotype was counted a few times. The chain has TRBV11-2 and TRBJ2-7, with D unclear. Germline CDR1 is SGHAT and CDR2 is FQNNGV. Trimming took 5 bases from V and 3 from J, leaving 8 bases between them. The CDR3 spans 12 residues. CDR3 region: CASSPLRYEQYF. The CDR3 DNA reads TGTGCCAGCAGCCCCCTACGCTACGAGCAGTACTTC.

Written as DNA, the CDR3 is TGCGCCAGCGGATGGCAGGGGGCAACTAATGAAAAACTGTTTTTT. It translates to CASGWQGATNEKLFF. The chain recombines TRBV5-1 with TRBJ1-4, with 7 nucleotides matching TRBD1. The ends lost 7 bases at V and 0 bases at J; junction bases unmatched: 6. Germline V gene data show CDR1 as SGHRS and CDR2 as YFSETQ. The CDR3 is 15 amino acids. The full variable domain, completed using reference TRBV5-1 and TRBJ1-4, is KAGVTQTPRYLIKTRGQQVTLSCSPISGHRSVSWYQQTPGQGLQFLFEYFSETQRNKGNFPGRFSGRQFSNSRSEMNVSTLELGDSALYLCASGWQGATNEKLFFGSGTQLSVL.

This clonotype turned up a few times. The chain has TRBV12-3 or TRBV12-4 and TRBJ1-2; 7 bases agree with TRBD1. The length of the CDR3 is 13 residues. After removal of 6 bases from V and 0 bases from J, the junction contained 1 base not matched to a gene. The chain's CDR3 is CASRTGANYGYTF. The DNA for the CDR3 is TGTGCCAGCAGAACAGGGGCTAACTATGGCTACACCTTC.

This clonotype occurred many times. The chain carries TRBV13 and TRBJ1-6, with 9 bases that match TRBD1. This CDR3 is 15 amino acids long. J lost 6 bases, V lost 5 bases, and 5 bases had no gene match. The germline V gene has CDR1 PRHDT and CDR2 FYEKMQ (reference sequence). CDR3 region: CASSRTGAGNSPLHF. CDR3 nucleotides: TGTGCCAGCAGCCGGACAGGGGCCGGTAATTCACCCCTCCACTTT.

CDR3 protein: CASSELAGGYNEQFF. CDR3 DNA: TGTGCCAGCAGCGAACTAGCGGGGGGGTACAATGAGCAGTTCTTC. The rearrangement uses TRBV7-2 and TRBJ2-1, with 13 bases that match TRBD2. V gave up 5 bases and J gave up 4 bases; unmatched junction bases: 2. The CDR3 covers 15 residues. CDR1 SGHTA and CDR2 FQGNSA come from the germline V gene.

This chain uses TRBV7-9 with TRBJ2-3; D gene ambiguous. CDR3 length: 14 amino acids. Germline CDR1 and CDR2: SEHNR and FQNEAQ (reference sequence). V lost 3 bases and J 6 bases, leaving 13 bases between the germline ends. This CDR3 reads CASSFLDLRDTQYF. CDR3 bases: TGTGCCAGCAGCTTCCTGGACCTTCGTGATACGCAGTATTTT.

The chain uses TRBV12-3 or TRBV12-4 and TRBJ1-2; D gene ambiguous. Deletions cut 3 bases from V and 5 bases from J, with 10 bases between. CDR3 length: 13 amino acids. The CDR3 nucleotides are TGTGCCAGCAGTTTCGACACTGGGTATGGCTACACCTTC. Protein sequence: CASSFDTGYGYTF.

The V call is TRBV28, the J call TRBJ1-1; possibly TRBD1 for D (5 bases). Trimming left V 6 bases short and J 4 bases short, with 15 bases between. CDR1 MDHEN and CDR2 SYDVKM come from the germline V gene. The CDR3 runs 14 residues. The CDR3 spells CASRGDGTGTEAFF. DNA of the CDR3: TGTGCCAGCAGGGGTGACGGGACGGGCACTGAAGCTTTCTTT.

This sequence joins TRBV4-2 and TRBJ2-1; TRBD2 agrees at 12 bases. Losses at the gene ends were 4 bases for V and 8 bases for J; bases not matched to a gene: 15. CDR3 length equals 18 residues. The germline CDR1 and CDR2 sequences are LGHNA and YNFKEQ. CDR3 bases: TGTGCCAGCAGCCCGGGACTAGCGGGCGGGCTGGGGGTGCATGAGCAGTTCTTC. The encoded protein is CASSPGLAGGLGVHEQFF.

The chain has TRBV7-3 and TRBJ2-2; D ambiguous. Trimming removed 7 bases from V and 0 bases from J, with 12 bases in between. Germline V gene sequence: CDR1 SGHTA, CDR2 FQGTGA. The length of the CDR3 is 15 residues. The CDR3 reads CASNLGGTNTGELFF. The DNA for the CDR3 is TGTGCCAGCAACCTTGGCGGCACGAACACCGGGGAGCTGTTTTTT.

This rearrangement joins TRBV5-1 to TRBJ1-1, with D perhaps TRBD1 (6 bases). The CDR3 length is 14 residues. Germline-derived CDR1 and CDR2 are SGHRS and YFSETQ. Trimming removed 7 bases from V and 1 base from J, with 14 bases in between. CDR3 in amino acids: CASRGGGPNTEAFF. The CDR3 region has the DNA TGCGCCAGCCGTGGGGGCGGACCGAACACTGAAGCTTTCTTT. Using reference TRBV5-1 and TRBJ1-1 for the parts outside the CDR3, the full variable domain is KAGVTQTPRYLIKTRGQQVTLSCSPISGHRSVSWYQQTPGQGLQFLFEYFSETQRNKGNFPGRFSGRQFSNSRSEMNVSTLELGDSALYLCASRGGGPNTEAFFGQGTRLTVV.

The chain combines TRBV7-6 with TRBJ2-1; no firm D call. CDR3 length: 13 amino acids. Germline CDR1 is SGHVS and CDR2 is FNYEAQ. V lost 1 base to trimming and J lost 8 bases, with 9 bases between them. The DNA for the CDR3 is TGTGCCAGCAGCTTAGAATACGGCTATGAGCAGTTCTTC. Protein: CASSLEYGYEQFF.

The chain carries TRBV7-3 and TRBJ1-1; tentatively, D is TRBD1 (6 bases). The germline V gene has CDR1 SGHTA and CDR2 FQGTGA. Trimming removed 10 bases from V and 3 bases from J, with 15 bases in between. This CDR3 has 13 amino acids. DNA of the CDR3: TGTGCCACCGCCAGGGGCCCCGACACTGAAGCTTTCTTT. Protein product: CATARGPDTEAFF.

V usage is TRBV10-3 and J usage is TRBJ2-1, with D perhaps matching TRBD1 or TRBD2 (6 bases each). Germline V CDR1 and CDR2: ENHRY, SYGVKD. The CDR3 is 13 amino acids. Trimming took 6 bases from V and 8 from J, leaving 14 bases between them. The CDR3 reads CAIRGGGGDEQFF. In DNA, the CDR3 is TGTGCCATCAGGGGTGGAGGGGGAGATGAGCAGTTCTTC.

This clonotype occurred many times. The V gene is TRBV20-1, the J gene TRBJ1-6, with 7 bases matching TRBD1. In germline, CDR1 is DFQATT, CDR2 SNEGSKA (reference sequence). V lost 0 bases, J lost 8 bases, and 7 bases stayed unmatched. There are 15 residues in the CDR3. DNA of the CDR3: TGCAGTGCTAGAGAGGGGGGGCAGGGGGATTCACCCCTCCACTTT. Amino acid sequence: CSAREGGQGDSPLHF.

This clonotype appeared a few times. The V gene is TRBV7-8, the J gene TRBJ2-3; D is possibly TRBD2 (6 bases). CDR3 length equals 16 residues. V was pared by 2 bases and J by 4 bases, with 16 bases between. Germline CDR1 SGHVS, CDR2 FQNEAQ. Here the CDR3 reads CASSLTRLGGADTQYF. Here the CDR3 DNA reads TGTGCCAGCAGCTTAACTAGGCTCGGAGGGGCAGATACGCAGTATTTT.

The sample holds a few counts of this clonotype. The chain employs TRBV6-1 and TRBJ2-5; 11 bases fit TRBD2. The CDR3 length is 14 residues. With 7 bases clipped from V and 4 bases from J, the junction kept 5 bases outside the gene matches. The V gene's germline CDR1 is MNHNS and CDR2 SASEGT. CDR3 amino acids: CASKVTSGTETQYF. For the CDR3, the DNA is TGTGCCAGCAAGGTGACTAGCGGGACAGAGACCCAGTACTTC.

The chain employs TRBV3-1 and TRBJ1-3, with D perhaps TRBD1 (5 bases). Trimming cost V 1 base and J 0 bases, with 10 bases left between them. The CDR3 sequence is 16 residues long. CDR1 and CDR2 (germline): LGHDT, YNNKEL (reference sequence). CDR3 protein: CASSQVGGGSGNTIYF. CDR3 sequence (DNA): TGTGCCAGCAGCCAAGTTGGTGGGGGCTCTGGAAACACCATATATTTT.

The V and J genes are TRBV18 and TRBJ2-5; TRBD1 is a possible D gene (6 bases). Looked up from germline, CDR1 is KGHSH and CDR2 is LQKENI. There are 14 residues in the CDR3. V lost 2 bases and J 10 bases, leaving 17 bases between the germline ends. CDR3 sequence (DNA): TGTGCCAGCTCACCATGGGACACGGAAAGTGACCAGTACTTC. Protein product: CASSPWDTESDQYF.

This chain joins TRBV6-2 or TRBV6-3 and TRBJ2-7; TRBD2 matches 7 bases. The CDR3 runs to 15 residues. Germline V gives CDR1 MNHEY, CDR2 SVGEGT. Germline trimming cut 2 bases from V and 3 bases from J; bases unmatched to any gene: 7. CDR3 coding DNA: TGTGCCAGCAGTTACGCGGGGGTTAAGAGCTACGAGCAGTACTTC. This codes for CASSYAGVKSYEQYF.

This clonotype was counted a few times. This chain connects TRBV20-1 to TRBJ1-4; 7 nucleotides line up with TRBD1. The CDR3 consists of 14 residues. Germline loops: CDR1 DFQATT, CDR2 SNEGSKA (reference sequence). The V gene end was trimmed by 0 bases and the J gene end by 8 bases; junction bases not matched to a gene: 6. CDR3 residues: CSARDQKTGEKLFF. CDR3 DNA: TGCAGTGCTAGAGATCAAAAGACAGGGGAAAAACTGTTTTTT.

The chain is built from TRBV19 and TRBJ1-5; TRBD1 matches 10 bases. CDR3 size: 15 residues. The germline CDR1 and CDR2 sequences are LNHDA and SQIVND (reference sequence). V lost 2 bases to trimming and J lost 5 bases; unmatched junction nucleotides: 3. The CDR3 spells CASSIPGTGDQPQHF. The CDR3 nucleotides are TGTGCCAGTAGTATACCAGGGACAGGGGATCAGCCCCAGCATTTT.

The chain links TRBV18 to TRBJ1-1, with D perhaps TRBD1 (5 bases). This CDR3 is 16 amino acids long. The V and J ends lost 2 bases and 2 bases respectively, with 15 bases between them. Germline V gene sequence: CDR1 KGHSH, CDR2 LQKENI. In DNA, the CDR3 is TGTGCCAGCTCACCAAGCGGGACCCTACCTAACACTGAAGCTTTCTTT. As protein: CASSPSGTLPNTEAFF.

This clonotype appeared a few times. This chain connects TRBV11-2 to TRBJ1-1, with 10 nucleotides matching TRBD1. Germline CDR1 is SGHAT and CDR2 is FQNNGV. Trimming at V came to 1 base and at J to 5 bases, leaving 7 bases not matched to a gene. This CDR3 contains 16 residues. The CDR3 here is CASSLGKGQGRTEAFF. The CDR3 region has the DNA TGTGCCAGCAGCTTAGGAAAGGGACAGGGGAGGACTGAAGCTTTCTTT. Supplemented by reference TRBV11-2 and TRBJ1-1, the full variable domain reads EAGVAQSPRYKIIEKRQSVAFWCNPISGHATLYWYQQILGQGPKLLIQFQNNGVVDDSQLPKDRFSAERLKGVDSTLKIQPAKLEDSAVYLCASSLGKGQGRTEAFFGQGTRLTVV.

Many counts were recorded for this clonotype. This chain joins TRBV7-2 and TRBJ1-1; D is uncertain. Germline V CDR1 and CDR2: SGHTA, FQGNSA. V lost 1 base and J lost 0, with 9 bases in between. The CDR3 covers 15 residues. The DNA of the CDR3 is TGTGCCAGCAGCTTAGGTTCACTGATGAACACTGAAGCTTTCTTT. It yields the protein CASSLGSLMNTEAFF.

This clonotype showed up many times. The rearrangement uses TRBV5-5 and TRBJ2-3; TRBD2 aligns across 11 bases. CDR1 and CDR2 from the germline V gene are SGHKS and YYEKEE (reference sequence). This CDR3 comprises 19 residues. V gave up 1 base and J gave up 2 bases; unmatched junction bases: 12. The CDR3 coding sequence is TGTGCCAGCAGCTTGTATCCGACTAGCGGGGCGGATCACACAGATACGCAGTATTTT. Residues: CASSLYPTSGADHTDTQYF.

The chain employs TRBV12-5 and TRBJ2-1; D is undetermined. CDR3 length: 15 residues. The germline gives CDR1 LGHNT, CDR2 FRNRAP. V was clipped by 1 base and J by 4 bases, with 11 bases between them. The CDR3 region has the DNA TGTGCTAGTGGTTTGGGGGTACCAGGATACAATGAGCAGTTCTTC. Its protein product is CASGLGVPGYNEQFF.

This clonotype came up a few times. CDR3 nucleotide sequence: TGTGCCACTACCCCTGGCCCGGTCCGCCCAAACACCATATATTTT. Its translation: CATTPGPVRPNTIYF. The chain joins TRBV10-3 to TRBJ1-3; D gene ambiguous. This CDR3 is built from 15 residues. Trimming took 10 bases from V and 6 from J, leaving 22 bases between them. Germline lookup yields CDR1 ENHRY and CDR2 SYGVKD.

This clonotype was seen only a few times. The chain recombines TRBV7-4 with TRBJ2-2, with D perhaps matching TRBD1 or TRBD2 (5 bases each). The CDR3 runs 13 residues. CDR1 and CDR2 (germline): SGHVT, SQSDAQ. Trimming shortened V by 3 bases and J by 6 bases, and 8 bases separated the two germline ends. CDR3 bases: TGTGCCAGCAGCTTTCAGGGACCCGGGGAGCTGTTTTTT. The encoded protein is CASSFQGPGELFF.

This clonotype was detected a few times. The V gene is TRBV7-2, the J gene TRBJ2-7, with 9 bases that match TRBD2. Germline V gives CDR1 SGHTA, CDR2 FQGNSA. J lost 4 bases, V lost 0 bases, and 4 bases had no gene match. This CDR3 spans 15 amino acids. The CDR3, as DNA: TGTGCCAGCAGCTTAGCGGCGGGAGGGATATACGAGCAGTACTTC. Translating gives CASSLAAGGIYEQYF.

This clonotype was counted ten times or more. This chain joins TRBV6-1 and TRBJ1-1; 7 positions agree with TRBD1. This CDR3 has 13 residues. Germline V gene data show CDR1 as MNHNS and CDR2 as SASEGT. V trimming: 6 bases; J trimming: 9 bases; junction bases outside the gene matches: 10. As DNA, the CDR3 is TGTGCCAGCAGGCCCTGGGACAGCCTACAAGCTTTCTTT. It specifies CASRPWDSLQAFF.